This entry features one T cell receptor (beta chain) sequence. Its target is not known. The CDR3 runs 19 residues. In germline, CDR1 is MDHEN, CDR2 SYDVKM. V lost 5 bases, J lost 0 bases, and 26 bases lay in between. Assay used: immunoSEQ multiplex PCR; TCRdb lists only in-frame clones, some missing. The table records around 150,000 clones, 94% of them present only once. These data originate in a study of OX40 agonist ivuxolimab in advanced cancers. Whole-study context: Patient treatment consisted of intravenous ivuxolimab administration every 2 weeks at 0.01 to 10 mg/kg. Of the participants, approximately 38% had some prior anti-PD-1, anti-PD-L1 or anti-CTLA-4 therapy, which was allowed. Study conclusions and caveats: Averaging showed that CD8+ T cells had more expanded clones than CD4+ did. Normalized T-cell clonal expansion was also low in a subset of nonresponders.

This sequence was found in an adult with an advanced solid tumor such as melanoma, head and neck, liver or kidney cancer. J is TRBJ2-7 and V is TRBV28; either TRBD1 or TRBD2 may supply D (7 bases each). This material consisted of CD4+ or CD8+ T cells sorted from blood, taken in a trial of the OX40 agonist ivuxolimab. The CDR3 is CASSPHPGGRQGSSYEQYF. The CDR3 DNA follows: TGTGCCAGCAGTCCTCATCCGGGGGGTCGACAGGGCAGCTCCTACGAGCAGTACTTC.